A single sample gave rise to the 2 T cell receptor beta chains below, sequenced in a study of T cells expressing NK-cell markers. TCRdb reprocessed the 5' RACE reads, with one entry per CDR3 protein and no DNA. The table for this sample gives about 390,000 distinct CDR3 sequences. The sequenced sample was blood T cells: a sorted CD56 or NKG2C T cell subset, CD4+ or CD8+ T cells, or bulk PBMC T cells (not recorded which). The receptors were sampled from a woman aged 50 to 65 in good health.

The CDR3 here is CAWALHGTGELFF. V is TRBV30 and J is TRBJ2-2. In germline, CDR1 is GTSNPN, CDR2 SVGIG (reference sequence). This CDR3 has 13 residues.

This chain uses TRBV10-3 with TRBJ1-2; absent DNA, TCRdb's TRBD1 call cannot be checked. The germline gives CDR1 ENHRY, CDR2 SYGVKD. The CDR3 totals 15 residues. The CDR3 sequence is CAISDTSTGNYGYTF.